These 30 T cell receptor beta chains were sequenced from one sample in a study of T cells of healthy individuals. TCRdb re-analysed the 5' RACE reads in MiXCR, keeping a single row per CDR3 protein. The sample contains about 41,000 distinct CDR3 sequences, approximately 4.5% of which appear only once. These TCRs come from a human donor in good health.

The chain uses TRBV7-2 and TRBJ2-7; 9 bases line up with TRBD2. The CDR3 runs to 16 residues. Germline V lookup: CDR1 SGHTA, CDR2 FQGNSA. The V and J ends lost 1 base and 0 bases, in that order; junction bases with no gene match: 4. The CDR3 region has the DNA TGTGCCAGCAGCTTAGAGCGTAGCGGGGGCTCCTACGAGCAGTACTTC. Its protein is CASSLERSGGSYEQYF.

There are a few counts of this clonotype. This rearrangement joins TRBV30 to TRBJ2-5, with D possibly matching TRBD1 (6 bases). Per germline, CDR1 GTSNPN and CDR2 SVGIG (reference sequence). The CDR3 sequence is 13 residues long. V lost 4 bases to trimming and J lost 5 bases, with 14 bases between them. As DNA, the CDR3 is TGTGCCTGGAACCCAGGGGCGAGGGAGACCCAGTACTTC. It specifies CAWNPGARETQYF.

This chain uses TRBV18 with TRBJ1-4, with TRBD1 matching over 7 bases. Looked up from germline, CDR1 is KGHSH and CDR2 is LQKENI. The CDR3 runs to 15 residues. V shed 2 bases, J shed 0 bases, and the junction held 0 bases outside the gene matches. CDR3 bases: TGTGCCAGCTCACCAGGACAGGCAACTAATGAAAAACTGTTTTTT. It specifies CASSPGQATNEKLFF.

This clonotype was picked up many times. The DNA is omitted, as the CDR3 cannot be located on it reliably, and the CDR3 follows TCRdb's listing. The CDR3 sequence is CASSSSGRSTDTQYF. The gene calls are TRBV27 and TRBJ2-3; the listed D gene, TRBD1, was not tested against the DNA. A total of 15 residues make up the CDR3, ends included. Germline assignment: CDR1 MNHEY and CDR2 SMNVEV (reference sequence).

About this clonotype: This may come from a read error, since a much larger clone is one base off. In DNA, the CDR3 is TGTGCCAGCAGCCCGGAGACAGATCGCGAGCAGTACTTC. This translates into CASSPETDREQYF. The chain couples TRBV7-2 to TRBJ2-7; D may be TRBD1 (5 bases). The CDR3 consists of 13 residues. Germline V gene sequence: CDR1 SGHTA, CDR2 FQGNSA. The V and J ends lost 5 bases and 6 bases respectively, with 14 bases between them.

This clonotype was detected many times. The V gene is TRBV30, the J gene TRBJ1-2; D is unclear. Per the germline V gene, CDR1 is GTSNPN and CDR2 is SVGIG (reference sequence). V was trimmed by 1 base and J by 4 bases, leaving 13 bases between them. The CDR3 is 14 residues long. CDR3 protein: CAWSATTRSYGYTF. The CDR3 bases are TGTGCCTGGAGTGCGACCACGAGAAGCTATGGCTACACCTTC.

A few counts support this clonotype. This chain joins TRBV6-6 and TRBJ2-2; no reliable D call. CDR1 is MNHNY, CDR2 SVGAGI, per germline (reference sequence). The V gene lost 11 bases and the J gene lost 0 bases, with 10 bases spanning the gap. This CDR3 comprises 13 residues. This chain's CDR3 is CAAETPNTGELFF. The CDR3 DNA reads TGTGCCGCGGAAACACCGAACACCGGGGAGCTGTTTTTT.

This clonotype is medium-sized within its sample. This chain joins TRBV4-3 and TRBJ2-7; D gene ambiguous. The germline CDR1 and CDR2 sequences are LGHNA and YSLEER. The CDR3 consists of 13 residues. Deletions cut 0 bases from V and 1 base from J, with 4 bases between. The CDR3 DNA reads TGCGCCAGCAGCCAAGAACTATCCTACGAGCAGTACTTC. It encodes CASSQELSYEQYF.

This clonotype was picked up many times. This chain connects TRBV24-1 to TRBJ2-1, with D tentatively TRBD2 (5 bases). V shed 3 bases and J shed 5 bases, with 10 bases lying between them. Germline CDR1 KGHDR, CDR2 SFDVKD. The CDR3 is made up of 14 amino acids. The CDR3 loop reads CATSDGPRDNEQFF. The DNA of the CDR3 is TGTGCCACCAGTGATGGTCCGAGGGACAATGAGCAGTTCTTC.

Concerning this clonotype: This may arise from a read error, as a much more abundant clone is one base away. CDR3 bases: TGTGCCAGCAGCGTAGGGACGAACACTGAAGCTCTCTTT. Translated: CASSVGTNTEALF. This sequence joins TRBV9 and TRBJ1-1, with D unresolved. Germline V gives CDR1 SGDLS, CDR2 YYNGEE. The CDR3 totals 13 residues.

This clonotype was seen repeatedly, ten times or more. The J gene is TRBJ2-3, the V gene TRBV12-3 or TRBV12-4; a possible D gene is TRBD2 (6 bases). V lost 3 bases and J 1 base, leaving 11 bases between the germline ends. This CDR3 region has 15 residues. CDR3 in amino acids: CASSLEGPGTDTQYF. Written as DNA, the CDR3 is TGTGCCAGCAGTTTGGAGGGGCCAGGCACAGATACGCAGTATTTT.

The gene calls are TRBV12-3 or TRBV12-4 and TRBJ2-1; D ambiguous. This CDR3 is built from 15 residues. Trimming cost V 5 bases and J 6 bases, with 17 bases left between them. The CDR3 sequence is CASSMTGPLGNEQFF. CDR3 nucleotides: TGTGCCAGCAGTATGACGGGTCCCCTGGGCAATGAGCAGTTCTTC.

This clonotype was counted a few times. The CDR3 DNA reads as TGTGCCAGCAGCCCCATCACAGATACGCAGTATTTT. It specifies CASSPITDTQYF. The chain uses TRBV6-2 or TRBV6-3 and TRBJ2-3, with D unclear. V was pared by 6 bases and J by 2 bases, with 6 bases between. There are 12 residues in the CDR3. The V gene's germline CDR1 is MNHEY and CDR2 SVGEGT.

V gene TRBV20-1 combines with J gene TRBJ2-2; possible D gene TRBD1, 6 bases. V dropped 1 base and J dropped 2 bases, with 8 bases sitting between them. Germline-derived CDR1 and CDR2 are DFQATT and SNEGSKA (reference sequence). This CDR3 contains 14 residues. The CDR3, as DNA: TGCAGTGCTAGAGTAGGGGGAAACACCGGGGAGCTGTTTTTT. The encoded protein is CSARVGGNTGELFF.

Turning to this clonotype: A read error is possible here, since a much larger clone lies one base away. The CDR3 region is CASSLGNRVADTQYF. The CDR3 bases are TGTGCCAGCAGCTTAGGAAACAGGGTCGCAGATACGCAGTATTTT. The chain recombines TRBV7-2 with TRBJ2-3; possible D gene TRBD1, 6 bases. V lost 1 base to trimming and J lost 4 bases, with 12 bases between them. The length of the CDR3 is 15 residues. Germline CDR1 and CDR2: SGHTA and FQGNSA. Looking up the rest from reference TRBV7-2 and TRBJ2-3 gives the full variable domain: GAGVSQSPSNKVTEKGKDVELRCDPISGHTALYWYRQSLGQGLEFLIYFQGNSAPDKSGLPSDRFSAERTGGSVSTLTIQRTQQEDSAVYLCASSLGNRVADTQYFGPGTRLTVL.

In its sample, this clonotype was seen many times. The chain couples TRBV5-1 to TRBJ2-3; TRBD2 matches 9 bases. CDR3 length: 15 amino acids. The germline V gene encodes CDR1 SGHRS and CDR2 YFSETQ. V lost 4 bases to trimming and J lost 2 bases; unmatched junction nucleotides: 5. The CDR3 DNA follows: TGCGCCAGCAGCCTACGGACTAGCGACACAGATACGCAGTATTTT. Its protein is CASSLRTSDTDTQYF.

Ten or more counts support this clonotype. The chain joins TRBV10-3 to TRBJ2-7, with no clear D. Trimming stripped 2 bases from V and 2 bases from J, with 4 bases between. The CDR3 sequence is 12 residues long. Germline CDR1 reads ENHRY; CDR2 reads SYGVKD. In DNA, the CDR3 is TGTGCCATCAGTGAGCGAGCCTACGAGCAGTACTTC. Translated: CAISERAYEQYF.

This clonotype has at least ten counts. The V gene is TRBV11-2, the J gene TRBJ2-2; TRBD1 might be the D (6 bases). The CDR3 has 15 amino acids. In germline, CDR1 is SGHAT, CDR2 FQNNGV. The V gene lost 8 bases and the J gene lost 3 bases, with 16 bases spanning the gap. The CDR3 DNA reads TGTGCCAGCGTCGGCAGCAGGGGAGACACCGGGGAGCTGTTTTTT. Translated, it gives CASVGSRGDTGELFF.

This clonotype was detected many times. The chain recombines TRBV9 with TRBJ1-5, with a tentative D call TRBD1 (5 bases). Looked up from germline, CDR1 is SGDLS and CDR2 is YYNGEE. The CDR3 runs to 14 residues. The V end was cut by 0 bases, the J end by 8 bases, with 12 bases between. CDR3 DNA: TGTGCCAGCAGCGTAGTAGGGACGAGGAAGCCCCAGCATTTT. Protein sequence: CASSVVGTRKPQHF. Based on the CDR3 plus reference TRBV9 and TRBJ1-5, the full variable domain is DSGVTQTPKHLITATGQRVTLRCSPRSGDLSVYWYQQSLDQGLQFLIQYYNGEERAKGNILERFSAQQFPDLHSELNLSSLELGDSALYFCASSVVGTRKPQHFGDGTRLSIL.

V is TRBV10-3 and J is TRBJ1-1, with a tentative D call TRBD1 (5 bases). V was clipped by 6 bases and J by 5 bases, with 13 bases between them. Germline lookup yields CDR1 ENHRY and CDR2 SYGVKD. The CDR3 covers 13 residues. CDR3 residues: CAIRGGDLTEAFF. In DNA form, the CDR3 reads TGTGCCATCAGGGGGGGGGATCTGACTGAAGCTTTCTTT.

This clonotype has just a few counts. This rearrangement joins TRBV7-9 to TRBJ2-5; possibly TRBD2 for D (6 bases). The CDR3 extends over 14 amino acids. The V end was cut by 5 bases, the J end by 1 base, with 11 bases between. From germline, CDR1 is SEHNR and CDR2 FQNEAQ (reference sequence). The chain's CDR3 is CASSRGTTQETQYF. CDR3 DNA: TGTGCCAGCAGCCGGGGGACCACCCAAGAGACCCAGTACTTC. Variable domain in full (rest from reference TRBV7-9 and TRBJ2-5): DTGVSQNPRHKITKRGQNVTFRCDPISEHNRLYWYRQTLGQGPEFLTYFQNEAQLEKSRLLSDRFSAERPKGSFSTLEIQRTEQGDSAMYLCASSRGTTQETQYFGPGTRLLVL.

Many counts were recorded for this clonotype. The V gene is TRBV30, the J gene TRBJ1-6; D not resolved. With 0 bases removed from V and 10 bases from J, the gap between germline ends came to 13 bases. The germline CDR1 and CDR2 sequences are GTSNPN and SVGIG (reference sequence). CDR3 length: 14 residues. The CDR3 DNA reads as TGTGCCTGGAGTGTACCGGAGGGAACCTCACCCCTCCACTTT. Amino acids: CAWSVPEGTSPLHF. Together with reference TRBV30 and TRBJ1-6, the CDR3 gives the full variable domain: SQTIHQWPATLVQPVGSPLSLECTVEGTSNPNLYWYRQAAGRGLQLLFYSVGIGQISSEVPQNLSASRPQDRQFILSSKKLLLSDSGFYLCAWSVPEGTSPLHFGNGTRLTVT.

The V call is TRBV24-1, the J call TRBJ2-3, with 9 bases matching TRBD2. Germline lookup yields CDR1 KGHDR and CDR2 SFDVKD. The CDR3 covers 14 residues. After removal of 6 bases from V and 3 bases from J, the junction contained 3 bases not matched to a gene. The DNA for the CDR3 is TGTGCCACCAGTCGGCGGGGGGGAACAGATACGCAGTATTTT. Translated, it gives CATSRRGGTDTQYF.

The table lists this clonotype with many counts. The gene calls are TRBV3-1 and TRBJ2-3; 9 bases map to TRBD2. CDR1 and CDR2 from the germline V gene are LGHDT and YNNKEL (reference sequence). J was trimmed by 7 bases and V by 0 bases; bases with no gene match: 8. CDR3 length equals 16 residues. CDR3 in amino acids: CASSQDSLAGTHTQYF. The CDR3 bases are TGTGCCAGCAGCCAAGATAGCCTAGCGGGGACTCATACGCAGTATTTT.

This clonotype was observed a few times. This rearrangement joins TRBV28 to TRBJ1-2, with 9 bases aligning to TRBD1. The germline gives CDR1 MDHEN, CDR2 SYDVKM. V was pared by 7 bases and J by 5 bases, with 5 bases of the junction left unmatched. There are 13 residues in the CDR3. As DNA, the CDR3 is TGTGCCAGCATTGGCGGGACAGGGTATGGCTACACCTTC. This codes for CASIGGTGYGYTF.

This clonotype was counted many times. The chain carries TRBV5-4 and TRBJ2-3; D might be TRBD1 (5 bases). The CDR3 totals 16 residues. Trimming cost V 1 base and J 0 bases, with 12 bases left between them. Germline lookup yields CDR1 SGHNT and CDR2 YYREEE (reference sequence). The CDR3 nucleotides read TGTGCCAGCAGCTTGAACGGACAACCTAGCACAGATACGCAGTATTTT. Its translation: CASSLNGQPSTDTQYF.

This clonotype was seen many times. CDR3 protein: CASSEIWPAYEQYF. The CDR3 DNA sequence: TGTGCCAGCAGTGAGATATGGCCCGCCTACGAGCAGTACTTC. The genes are TRBV27 and TRBJ2-7, with unresolved D. Germline CDR1 is MNHEY and CDR2 is SMNVEV (reference sequence). The CDR3 runs 14 residues. Trimming stripped 5 bases from V and 2 bases from J, with 13 bases between.

This clonotype was recorded many times. J is TRBJ2-7 and V is TRBV7-8, with D tentatively TRBD1 (5 bases). CDR1 and CDR2 (germline): SGHVS, FQNEAQ. The CDR3 contains 15 residues. V was cut by 1 base and J by 3 bases, with 13 bases left in between. CDR3 protein: CASSLVGARYYEQYF. The CDR3 nucleotides read TGTGCCAGCAGCTTAGTTGGGGCCCGCTACTACGAGCAGTACTTC.

This clonotype occurred many times. This chain uses TRBV7-7 with TRBJ2-7; D gene uncertain. The germline V gene has CDR1 SSHAT and CDR2 FNYEAQ (reference sequence). The V end lost 8 bases, the J end lost 6 bases, and 20 bases lay between the germline ends. The CDR3 loop spans 14 amino acids. This CDR3 is CASSPYSGSGEQYF. In nucleotides, the CDR3 is TGTGCCAGCTCCCCATACTCTGGATCTGGCGAGCAGTACTTC.

This clonotype has a handful of counts. This chain joins TRBV24-1 and TRBJ2-1, with 8 bases fitting TRBD1. The CDR3 length is 15 residues. Germline trimming cut 3 bases from V and 4 bases from J; bases unmatched to any gene: 4. Germline V gives CDR1 KGHDR, CDR2 SFDVKD. For the CDR3, the DNA is TGTGCCACCAGTGATCCCGGACAGGGATACAATGAGCAGTTCTTC. The encoded protein is CATSDPGQGYNEQFF.